A selection of T cell receptor beta chains follows, all from one sample in a study of blood T cell repertoires in COVID-19. Clones were read by immunoSEQ multiplex PCR, and TCRdb kept only the in-frame ones, dropping some. Here the sample spans under 150,000 clones, more than 75% being singletons. The specimen was peripheral blood. Source of these receptors: a human donor in a cohort sampled during active COVID-19. The CDR3 runs from the conserved cysteine through the conserved F or W. The D gene is left open where the match is weak. Size is omitted from some rows. Given values are once, few, many or a class for expanded clones.

j_gene: TRBJ2-1; d_gene: TRBD2; abundance: .; v_gene: TRBV27; CDR3nt: TGTGCCAGCAGCCTCCTAGCGGGCAGAGCCTACTCCTACAATGAGCAGTTCTTC; CDR3aa: CASSLLAGRAYSYNEQFF
j_gene: TRBJ2-7; d_gene: .; abundance: once; v_gene: TRBV7-9; CDR3nt: TGTGCCAGCAGCTTAAGTCCGGCAGGGGGGTCAAGCGGCGAGCAGTACTTC; CDR3aa: CASSLSPAGGSSGEQYF
j_gene: TRBJ1-3; d_gene: .; abundance: .; v_gene: TRBV2; CDR3nt: TGTGCCAGCGGAGACGGGACACCTAACTCTGGAAACACCATATATTTT; CDR3aa: CASGDGTPNSGNTIYF
j_gene: TRBJ2-3; d_gene: .; abundance: .; v_gene: TRBV5-4; CDR3nt: TGTGCCAGCAGCCGCGGGGTAGCGGCAGATACGCAGTATTTT; CDR3aa: CASSRGVAADTQYF
j_gene: TRBJ2-1; d_gene: .; abundance: once; v_gene: TRBV5-1; CDR3nt: TGCGCCAGCAGCTTGGGGGCTCTAAACAATGAGCAGTTCTTC; CDR3aa: CASSLGALNNEQFF
j_gene: TRBJ2-7; d_gene: TRBD2; abundance: .; v_gene: TRBV7-8; CDR3nt: TGTGCCAGCAGCTTAGCATTTCCTAGCGGGGGTATACTTTACGAGCAGTACTTC; CDR3aa: CASSLAFPSGGILYEQYF
j_gene: TRBJ2-7; d_gene: TRBD2; abundance: .; v_gene: TRBV7-6; CDR3nt: TGTGCCAGCAGCTCGCTTAGCGGGAGGAGGAGAGGCGAGCAGTACTTC; CDR3aa: CASSSLSGRRRGEQYF
j_gene: TRBJ2-1; d_gene: .; abundance: .; v_gene: TRBV7-6; CDR3nt: TGTGCCAGCAGCTTAGAAGCAGGGGACTCCTACAATGAGCAGTTCTTC; CDR3aa: CASSLEAGDSYNEQFF
j_gene: TRBJ2-5; d_gene: TRBD1; abundance: .; v_gene: TRBV12-3/TRBV12-4; CDR3nt: TGTGCCAGCAGCCGGGACAGGGGGACCCAGTACTTC; CDR3aa: CASSRDRGTQYF
j_gene: TRBJ1-3; d_gene: .; abundance: .; v_gene: TRBV5-1; CDR3nt: TGCGCCAGCTCCCCAGGGGTACTTGGAAACACCATATATTTT; CDR3aa: CASSPGVLGNTIYF
j_gene: TRBJ2-7; d_gene: .; abundance: .; v_gene: TRBV6-1; CDR3nt: TGTGCCAGCAGTGAAGCGCGCTACGAGCAGTACTTC; CDR3aa: CASSEARYEQYF
j_gene: TRBJ1-1; d_gene: .; abundance: .; v_gene: TRBV19; CDR3nt: TGTGCCAGTAGTATCGGGATAGGACAGATGAACACTGAAGCTTTCTTT; CDR3aa: CASSIGIGQMNTEAFF
j_gene: TRBJ2-3; d_gene: TRBD1; abundance: .; v_gene: TRBV19; CDR3nt: TGTGCCAGTAGTATAGAGACAGGGGAAGATACGCAGTATTTT; CDR3aa: CASSIETGEDTQYF
j_gene: TRBJ2-3; d_gene: TRBD2; abundance: .; v_gene: TRBV4-1; CDR3nt: TGCGCCAGCAACCCCTCAAGTCTAGCGGGGTGGGATACGCAGTATTTT; CDR3aa: CASNPSSLAGWDTQYF
j_gene: TRBJ2-7; d_gene: TRBD2; abundance: .; v_gene: TRBV28; CDR3nt: TGTGCCACCAGAGGGACTAGCGGGAGGTACGAGCAGTACTTC; CDR3aa: CATRGTSGRYEQYF
j_gene: TRBJ2-7; d_gene: TRBD1; abundance: .; v_gene: TRBV3-1/TRBV3-2; CDR3nt: TGTGCCAGCAGCCAAGGCACAGGGGGATACGAGCAGTACTTC; CDR3aa: CASSQGTGGYEQYF
j_gene: TRBJ1-3; d_gene: TRBD1; abundance: .; v_gene: TRBV3-1/TRBV3-2; CDR3nt: TGTGCCAGCAGCCCCAGACAGGGGACTTCTGGAAACACCATATATTTT; CDR3aa: CASSPRQGTSGNTIYF
j_gene: TRBJ2-5; d_gene: TRBD1; abundance: .; v_gene: TRBV5-5; CDR3nt: TGTGCCAGCAGCCGGACAGGGACGGAGACCCAGTACTTC; CDR3aa: CASSRTGTETQYF
j_gene: TRBJ1-5; d_gene: .; abundance: .; v_gene: TRBV28; CDR3nt: TGTGCCAGCACCCTGGGGGGTCATAGCAATCAGCCCCAGCATTTT; CDR3aa: CASTLGGHSNQPQHF
j_gene: TRBJ1-1; d_gene: TRBD1; abundance: .; v_gene: TRBV7-9; CDR3nt: TGTGCCAGCAGCTTACGGCCAGGGGGGCTGTGGACTGAAGCTTTCTTT; CDR3aa: CASSLRPGGLWTEAFF
j_gene: TRBJ2-7; d_gene: TRBD1; abundance: .; v_gene: TRBV2; CDR3nt: TGTGCCAGCAGTGGGGTCGGGGACAGACCCTACGAGCAGTACTTC; CDR3aa: CASSGVGDRPYEQYF
j_gene: TRBJ1-5; d_gene: .; abundance: .; v_gene: TRBV28; CDR3nt: TGTGCCAGCAGTTTCAGGGGTAGTAAGCCCCAGCATTTT; CDR3aa: CASSFRGSKPQHF
j_gene: TRBJ2-5; d_gene: .; abundance: .; v_gene: TRBV9; CDR3nt: TGTGCCAGCAGCGGTAGCGTCCAAGAGACCCAGTACTTC; CDR3aa: CASSGSVQETQYF
j_gene: TRBJ2-3; d_gene: TRBD1; abundance: .; v_gene: TRBV7-9; CDR3nt: TGTGCCAGCAGCCAGGACAGGCCCACAGATACGCAGTATTTT; CDR3aa: CASSQDRPTDTQYF
j_gene: TRBJ1-5; d_gene: .; abundance: .; v_gene: TRBV20-1; CDR3nt: TGCAGTGCTAGTTCGAAGGGGCACAATCAGCCCCAGCATTTT; CDR3aa: CSASSKGHNQPQHF
j_gene: TRBJ2-3; d_gene: .; abundance: .; v_gene: TRBV5-1; CDR3nt: TGCGCCAGCAGCTTGGTTTCTAGGAATTTAGATACGCAGTATTTT; CDR3aa: CASSLVSRNLDTQYF
j_gene: TRBJ1-5; d_gene: .; abundance: .; v_gene: TRBV3-1/TRBV3-2; CDR3nt: TGTGCCAGCAGCCAAGGATACTCTGGGCCCCAGCATTTT; CDR3aa: CASSQGYSGPQHF
j_gene: TRBJ2-1; d_gene: .; abundance: .; v_gene: TRBV2; CDR3nt: TGTGCCAGCAGTGAACCGGGAAAGCAGTTCTTC; CDR3aa: CASSEPGKQFF
j_gene: TRBJ1-6; d_gene: .; abundance: .; v_gene: TRBV21-1; CDR3nt: TGTGCCAGCACCAAGAAGGATCGGGGGGAGAATTCACCCCTCCACTTT; CDR3aa: CASTKKDRGENSPLHF
j_gene: TRBJ2-5; d_gene: .; abundance: .; v_gene: TRBV18; CDR3nt: TGTGCCAGCTCACCTAACAGGCGCCAAGAGACCCAGTACTTC; CDR3aa: CASSPNRRQETQYF
j_gene: TRBJ1-4; d_gene: TRBD1; abundance: .; v_gene: TRBV3-1/TRBV3-2; CDR3nt: TGTGCCAGCAGCCAAGATCCGGGACAGGGGGAAAAACTGTTTTTT; CDR3aa: CASSQDPGQGEKLFF
j_gene: TRBJ2-7; d_gene: TRBD2; abundance: .; v_gene: TRBV28; CDR3nt: TGTGCCAGCAGTTTAGGTGGGACTAGAACCTACGAGCAGTACTTC; CDR3aa: CASSLGGTRTYEQYF
j_gene: TRBJ2-1; d_gene: TRBD1; abundance: .; v_gene: TRBV11-1; CDR3nt: TGTGCCAGCAGCTTAGGTCTCAGGACAGGGGATAATGAGCAGTTCTTC; CDR3aa: CASSLGLRTGDNEQFF
j_gene: TRBJ2-1; d_gene: TRBD2; abundance: .; v_gene: TRBV30; CDR3nt: TGTGCCTCACCGACTAGCGGGGGGGCATACGAGCAGTTCTTC; CDR3aa: CASPTSGGAYEQFF